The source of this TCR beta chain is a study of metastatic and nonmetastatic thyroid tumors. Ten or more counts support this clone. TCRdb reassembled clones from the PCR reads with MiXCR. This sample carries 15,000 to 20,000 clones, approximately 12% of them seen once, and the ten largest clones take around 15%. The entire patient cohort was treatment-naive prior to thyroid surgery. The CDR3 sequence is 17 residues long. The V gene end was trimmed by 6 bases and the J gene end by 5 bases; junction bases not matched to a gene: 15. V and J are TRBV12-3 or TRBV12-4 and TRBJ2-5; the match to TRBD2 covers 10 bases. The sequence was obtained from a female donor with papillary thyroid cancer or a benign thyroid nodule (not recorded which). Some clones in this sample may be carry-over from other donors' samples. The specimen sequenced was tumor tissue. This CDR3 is CASSLRRSGGAGETQYF. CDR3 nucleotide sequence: TGTGCCAGCAGCCTAAGGAGGAGCGGGGGGGCCGGGGAGACCCAGTACTTC.